The 23 T cell receptor beta chains presented below share a single source sample, sequenced in a study of blood T cell repertoires in COVID-19. The table came from immunoSEQ multiplex PCR; TCRdb's copy has only in-frame clones and leaves some out. The sample includes under 250,000 clones, 80% to 90% seen only once; the top ten take 11%. Sequences were obtained from peripheral blood. Every receptor here comes from a man aged 45-65 years with COVID-19, enrolled during active disease.

The J gene is TRBJ1-5, the V gene TRBV2; maybe TRBD1 (5 bases). CDR1 is SNHLY, CDR2 FYNNEI, per germline. The CDR3 has 14 residues. V shed 6 bases and J shed 4 bases, with 13 bases lying between them. CDR3 bases: TGTGCCAGCAGCACGGGGGGGGTGAATCAGCCCCAGCATTTT. As protein: CASSTGGVNQPQHF.

The J gene is TRBJ1-1, the V gene TRBV14, with D possibly matching TRBD1 (6 bases). This CDR3 has 15 residues. Germline V gene lookup returns CDR1 SGHDN and CDR2 FVKESK. Trimming removed 3 bases from V and 0 bases from J, with 11 bases in between. CDR3 bases: TGTGCCAGCAGCCAGCGTCCAGGGGTGAACACTGAAGCTTTCTTT. This sequence encodes CASSQRPGVNTEAFF. The variable domain in full, with the rest retrieved from reference TRBV14 and TRBJ1-1, is EAGVTQFPSHSVIEKGQTVTLRCDPISGHDNLYWYRRVMGKEIKFLLHFVKESKQDESGMPNNRFLAERTGGTYSTLKVQPAELEDSGVYFCASSQRPGVNTEAFFGQGTRLTVV.

The V call is TRBV19, the J call TRBJ1-5; the D is unclear. This CDR3 is built from 17 residues. Trimming took off 3 bases at V and 2 bases at J, with 17 bases between the two ends. CDR1 is LNHDA and CDR2 is SQIVND in the germline V gene (reference sequence). CDR3 protein: CASSISWSGVGNQPQHF. The CDR3 DNA follows: TGTGCCAGTAGTATCTCATGGTCCGGGGTAGGCAATCAGCCCCAGCATTTT.

The genes are TRBV10-3 and TRBJ2-2; D is possibly TRBD2 (6 bases). This CDR3 has 14 residues. Germline V gives CDR1 ENHRY, CDR2 SYGVKD. The V end was cut by 11 bases, the J end by 4 bases, with 17 bases between. CDR3: CALRTGGLTGELFF. The CDR3 DNA is TGTGCCTTACGAACCGGGGGACTCACCGGGGAGCTGTTTTTT.

This chain links TRBV25-1 with TRBJ2-2, with 7 nucleotides matching TRBD1. V dropped 8 bases and J dropped 7; count of bases not matched to a gene: 7. The CDR3 consists of 13 residues. Germline loops: CDR1 MGHDK, CDR2 SYGVNS. The CDR3 loop is CASLDRSIGELFF. CDR3 DNA: TGTGCCAGCTTGGACAGGTCAATCGGGGAGCTGTTTTTT.

The rearrangement uses TRBV7-9 and TRBJ2-7; D ambiguous. The germline gives CDR1 SEHNR, CDR2 FQNEAQ (reference sequence). V lost 5 bases, J lost 2 bases, and 16 bases lay in between. The CDR3 totals 15 residues. CDR3: CASSPRGTFPYEQYF. CDR3 DNA: TGTGCCAGCAGCCCCCGAGGTACGTTCCCCTACGAGCAGTACTTC.

This chain connects TRBV28 to TRBJ2-3; 12 nucleotides match TRBD2. V shed 3 bases, J shed 2 bases, and the junction held 12 bases outside the gene matches. The CDR3 has 19 amino acids. CDR1 is MDHEN and CDR2 is SYDVKM in the germline V gene. CDR3 sequence (DNA): TGTGCCAGCAGTTTCCTTGGATCTTGGACTAGCGGGAACACAGATACGCAGTATTTT. Residues: CASSFLGSWTSGNTDTQYF.

This rearrangement joins TRBV3-1 (or the pseudogene TRBV3-2) to TRBJ1-3, with a possible D match to TRBD1 (6 bases). The CDR3 extends over 16 amino acids. Germline CDR1 is LGHDT and CDR2 is YNNKEL (reference sequence). V was pared by 0 bases and J by 2 bases, with 11 bases between. The CDR3 sequence is CASSQDNRVPGNTIYF. The DNA of the CDR3 is TGTGCCAGCAGCCAAGATAACAGGGTGCCTGGAAACACCATATATTTT.

In this sample, this clone turned up a few times. The chain has TRBV19 and TRBJ1-5; perhaps TRBD1 as D (6 bases). Germline CDR1 reads LNHDA; CDR2 reads SQIVND (reference sequence). V lost 4 bases and J 5 bases, leaving 12 bases between the germline ends. This CDR3 region has 14 residues. The DNA of the CDR3 is TGTGCCAGTAGTACCAGGGGTAGTTATCAGCCCCAGCATTTT. This encodes CASSTRGSYQPQHF. The variable domain in full, with the rest retrieved from reference TRBV19 and TRBJ1-5, is DGGITQSPKYLFRKEGQNVTLSCEQNLNHDAMYWYRQDPGQGLRLIYYSQIVNDFQKGDIAEGYSVSREKKESFPLTVTSAQKNPTAFYLCASSTRGSYQPQHFGDGTRLSIL.

The CDR3 is CASRPLCGLAGDVSEQYF. The CDR3 nucleotides read TGTGCAAGTCGCCCCCTCTGTGGACTAGCGGGAGACGTTTCCGAGCAGTACTTC. The rearrangement links TRBV12-2 to TRBJ2-7; the table names TRBD2, a call not compared with the DNA. TRBV12-2 is flagged as a pseudogene. The CDR3 sequence is 18 residues long.

About this clone itself: The junction and the germline gene differ at one end; a read error may be behind it. This chain uses TRBV24-1 with TRBJ1-5, with D perhaps TRBD1 (5 bases). Per the germline V gene, CDR1 is KGHDR and CDR2 is SFDVKD. This CDR3 comprises 15 residues. CDR3 sequence (DNA): TGTGCCCCCAGCGCTGGGGCCGATAGCAATCAGCCCCAGCATTTT. Its protein is CAPSAGADSNQPQHF.

This clone was counted a few times. This rearrangement joins TRBV12-3 or TRBV12-4 to TRBJ1-5; perhaps TRBD1 as D (6 bases). The CDR3 length is 13 residues. V dropped 5 bases and J dropped 6 bases, with 11 bases sitting between them. The CDR3 nucleotides are TGTGCCAGCAGTACAGGGCCGGTTCAGCCCCAGCATTTT. It codes for CASSTGPVQPQHF.

A single count supports this clone. V usage is TRBV5-1 and J usage is TRBJ2-7, with a possible D match to TRBD2 (6 bases). Germline V CDR1 and CDR2: SGHRS, YFSETQ. Trimming shortened V by 4 bases and J by 2 bases, and 16 bases separated the two germline ends. The CDR3 runs to 15 residues. The CDR3 DNA sequence: TGCGCCAGCAGCCCCTCGGGACTCCGTACCTACGAGCAGTACTTC. It yields the protein CASSPSGLRTYEQYF.

This CDR3 reads CASTPAGGENTIYF. The CDR3 nucleotides read TGTGCCAGCACCCCCGCGGGGGGTGAAAACACCATATATTTT. The V call is TRBV28, the J call TRBJ1-3, with D maybe TRBD1 (5 bases). Germline V gene lookup returns CDR1 MDHEN and CDR2 SYDVKM. V was clipped by 7 bases and J by 6 bases, with 16 bases between them. The CDR3 length is 14 residues.

The chain employs TRBV6-2 or TRBV6-3 and TRBJ2-3; D is ambiguous. Germline lookup yields CDR1 MNHEY and CDR2 SVGEGT. The CDR3 totals 13 residues. V shed 5 bases and J shed 4 bases, with 10 bases lying between them. CDR3 in amino acids: CASSHYESDTQYF. In DNA form, the CDR3 reads TGTGCCAGCAGTCACTACGAGTCAGATACGCAGTATTTT.

The chain recombines TRBV19 with TRBJ2-1, with D perhaps matching TRBD2 (7 bases). The CDR3 is 15 amino acids. Germline values: CDR1 LNHDA, CDR2 SQIVND (reference sequence). V was pared by 1 base and J by 5 bases, with 12 bases between. The CDR3 region is CASSIAGGNDNEQFF. The CDR3 DNA follows: TGTGCCAGTAGTATAGCGGGGGGCAACGACAATGAGCAGTTCTTC.

The chain couples TRBV24-1 to TRBJ1-2, with a weak D call TRBD1 (5 bases). The ends were cut back, 0 bases at V and 5 bases at J, with 33 bases in the middle. The CDR3 has 22 residues. From germline, CDR1 is KGHDR and CDR2 SFDVKD. The CDR3 reads CATSDLQTPDVGVKWGRYGYTF. CDR3 in DNA: TGTGCCACCAGTGATTTGCAAACTCCGGATGTAGGGGTTAAGTGGGGCAGATATGGCTACACCTTC.

This clone was observed a few times. V is TRBV19 and J is TRBJ2-7; 7 bases fit TRBD1. V gave up 4 bases and J gave up 3 bases; unmatched junction bases: 3. The CDR3 length is 13 residues. From germline, CDR1 is LNHDA and CDR2 SQIVND (reference sequence). The CDR3 here is CASSRDRYYEQYF. CDR3 DNA sequence: TGTGCCAGTAGTAGGGACAGATACTACGAGCAGTACTTC.

The chain links TRBV7-3 to TRBJ2-7, with 9 bases lining up with TRBD2. CDR3 size: 15 residues. Germline CDR1 reads SGHTA; CDR2 reads FQGTGA. The V and J ends lost 5 bases and 1 base, in that order; junction bases with no gene match: 6. The CDR3 reads CASSLGAGGSYEQYF. The CDR3 coding sequence is TGTGCCAGCAGCCTGGGGGCGGGAGGGTCCTACGAGCAGTACTTC.

The chain has TRBV7-9 and TRBJ2-3; D gene ambiguous. V lost 7 bases and J 1 base, leaving 21 bases between the germline ends. The V gene's germline CDR1 is SEHNR and CDR2 FQNEAQ (reference sequence). The length of the CDR3 is 17 residues. The CDR3 DNA sequence: TGTGCCAGCACCACCCTTTCGGTCCGCCGGGGCACAGATACGCAGTATTTT. Amino acids: CASTTLSVRRGTDTQYF. Complete variable domain (other parts from reference TRBV7-9 and TRBJ2-3): DTGVSQNPRHKITKRGQNVTFRCDPISEHNRLYWYRQTLGQGPEFLTYFQNEAQLEKSRLLSDRFSAERPKGSFSTLEIQRTEQGDSAMYLCASTTLSVRRGTDTQYFGPGTRLTVL.

This chain links TRBV5-6 with TRBJ1-2; D is unclear. V dropped 3 bases and J dropped 2 bases, with 2 bases sitting between them. Germline-derived CDR1 and CDR2 are SGHDT and YYEEEE. CDR3 length equals 11 residues. For the CDR3, the DNA is TGTGCCAGCAGCTCAAACTATGGCTACACCTTC. Amino acid sequence: CASSSNYGYTF.

This chain links TRBV5-4 with TRBJ2-1, with D perhaps TRBD1 (6 bases). Germline CDR1 SGHNT, CDR2 YYREEE (reference sequence). The germline V and J ends were trimmed by 3 bases and 7 bases, with 14 bases remaining between them. The length of the CDR3 is 14 residues. The chain's CDR3 is CASSSGQGRNEQFF. In DNA form, the CDR3 reads TGTGCCAGCAGCTCCGGTCAGGGGCGGAATGAGCAGTTCTTC.

The chain recombines TRBV27 with TRBJ1-1; D is ambiguous. CDR1 and CDR2 (germline): MNHEY, SMNVEV (reference sequence). CDR3 length equals 14 residues. The V end was cut by 1 base, the J end by 1 base, with 7 bases between. The CDR3 sequence: CASSLWRENTEAFF. CDR3 DNA: TGTGCCAGCAGTTTATGGCGGGAGAACACTGAAGCTTTCTTT.